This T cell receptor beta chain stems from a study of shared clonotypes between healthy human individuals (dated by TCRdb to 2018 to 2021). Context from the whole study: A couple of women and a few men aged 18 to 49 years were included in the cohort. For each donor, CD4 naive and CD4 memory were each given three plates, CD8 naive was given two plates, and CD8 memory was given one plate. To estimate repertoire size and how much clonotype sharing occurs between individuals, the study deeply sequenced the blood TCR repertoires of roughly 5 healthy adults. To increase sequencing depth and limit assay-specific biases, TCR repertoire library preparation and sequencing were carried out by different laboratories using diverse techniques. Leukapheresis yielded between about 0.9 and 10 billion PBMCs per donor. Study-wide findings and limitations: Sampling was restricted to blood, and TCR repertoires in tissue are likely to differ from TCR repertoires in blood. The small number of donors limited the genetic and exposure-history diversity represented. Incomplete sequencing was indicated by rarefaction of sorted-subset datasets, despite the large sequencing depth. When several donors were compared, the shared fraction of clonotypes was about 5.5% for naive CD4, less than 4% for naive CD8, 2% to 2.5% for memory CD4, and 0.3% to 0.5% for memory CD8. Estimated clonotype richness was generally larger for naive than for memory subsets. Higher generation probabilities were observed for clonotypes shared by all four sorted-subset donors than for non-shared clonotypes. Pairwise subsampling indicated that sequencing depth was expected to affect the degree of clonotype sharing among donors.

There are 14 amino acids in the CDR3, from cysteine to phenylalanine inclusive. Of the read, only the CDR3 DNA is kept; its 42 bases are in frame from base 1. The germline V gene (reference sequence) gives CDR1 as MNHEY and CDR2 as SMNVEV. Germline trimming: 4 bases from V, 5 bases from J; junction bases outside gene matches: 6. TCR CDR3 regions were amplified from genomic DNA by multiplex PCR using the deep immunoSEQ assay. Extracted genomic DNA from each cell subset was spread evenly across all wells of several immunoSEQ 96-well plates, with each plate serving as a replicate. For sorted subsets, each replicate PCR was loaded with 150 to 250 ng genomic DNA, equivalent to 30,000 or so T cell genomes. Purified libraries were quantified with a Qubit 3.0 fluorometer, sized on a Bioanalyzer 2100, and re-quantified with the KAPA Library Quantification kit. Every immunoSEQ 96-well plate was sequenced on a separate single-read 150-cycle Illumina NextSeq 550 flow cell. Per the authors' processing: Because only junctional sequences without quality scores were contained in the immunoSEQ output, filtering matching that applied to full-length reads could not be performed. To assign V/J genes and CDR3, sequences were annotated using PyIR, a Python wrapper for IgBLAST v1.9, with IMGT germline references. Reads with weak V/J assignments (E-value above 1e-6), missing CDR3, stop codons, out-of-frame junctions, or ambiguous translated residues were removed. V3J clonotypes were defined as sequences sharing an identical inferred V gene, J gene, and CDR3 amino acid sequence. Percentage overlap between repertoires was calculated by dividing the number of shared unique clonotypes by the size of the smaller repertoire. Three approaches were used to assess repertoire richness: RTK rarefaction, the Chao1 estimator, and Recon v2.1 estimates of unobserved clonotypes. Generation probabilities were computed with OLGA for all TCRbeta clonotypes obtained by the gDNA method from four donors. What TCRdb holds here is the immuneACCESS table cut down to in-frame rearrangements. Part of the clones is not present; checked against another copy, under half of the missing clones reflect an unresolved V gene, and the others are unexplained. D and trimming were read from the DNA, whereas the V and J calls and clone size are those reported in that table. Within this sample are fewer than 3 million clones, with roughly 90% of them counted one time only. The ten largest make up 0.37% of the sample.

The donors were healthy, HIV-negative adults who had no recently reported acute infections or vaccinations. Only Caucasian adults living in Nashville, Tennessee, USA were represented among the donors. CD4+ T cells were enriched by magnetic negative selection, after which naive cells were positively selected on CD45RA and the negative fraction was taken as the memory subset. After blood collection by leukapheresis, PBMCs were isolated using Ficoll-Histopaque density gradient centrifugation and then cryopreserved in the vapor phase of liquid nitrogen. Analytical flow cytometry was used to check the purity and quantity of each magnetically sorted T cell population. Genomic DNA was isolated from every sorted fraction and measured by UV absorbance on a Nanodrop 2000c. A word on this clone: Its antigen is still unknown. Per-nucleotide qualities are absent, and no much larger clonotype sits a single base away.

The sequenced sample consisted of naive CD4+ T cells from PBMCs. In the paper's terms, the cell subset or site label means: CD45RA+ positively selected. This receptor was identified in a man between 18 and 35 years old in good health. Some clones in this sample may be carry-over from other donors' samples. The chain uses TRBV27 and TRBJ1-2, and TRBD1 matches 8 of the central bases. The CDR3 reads CASSSGQGWYGYTF. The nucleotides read TGTGCCAGCAGTTCAGGACAGGGTTGGTATGGCTACACCTTC.